These T cell receptor beta chains were read from a single sample in a study of blood T cell repertoires in COVID-19. The protocol was immunoSEQ multiplex PCR, while the TCRdb copy is restricted to in-frame clones and leaves out a portion. Of about 260,000 clones listed, approximately 90% were seen once; the top ten hold roughly 3.7%. Sequencing input: peripheral blood. These receptors all stem from a woman between 40 and 50 years old with acute or convalescent COVID-19. CDR3s include the opening cysteine and the closing phenylalanine or tryptophan. A D gene is named only where the DNA matches it firmly. Size is stated for part of the rows, as once, few or many counts, or as a class when the clone is expanded.

TRBV4-2,NA,TRBJ2-3,NA,TGTGCCAGCAGCCAAGCAACCGGGACAAATCCAGATACGCAGTATTTT,CASSQATGTNPDTQYF
TRBV11-2,NA,TRBJ2-1,NA,TGTGCCAGCAGCTTAGTGTCGAGGAATGAGCAGTTCTTC,CASSLVSRNEQFF
TRBV27,NA,TRBJ2-3,TRBD1,TGTGCCAGCAGTTTAAACGACAGGGGGCCAGATACGCAGTATTTT,CASSLNDRGPDTQYF
TRBV5-6,NA,TRBJ1-5,TRBD1,TGTGCCAGCAGCCAATACTACAGGGGAAGCAATCAGCCCCAGCATTTT,CASSQYYRGSNQPQHF
TRBV6-5,NA,TRBJ1-1,NA,TGTGCCAGCAGCTCCAACACCAACACTGAAGCTTTCTTT,CASSSNTNTEAFF
TRBV6-1,NA,TRBJ1-1,TRBD1,TGTGCCAGCAGTGAACTTGGGACAGGGACGACTGAAGCTTTCTTT,CASSELGTGTTEAFF
TRBV3-1/TRBV3-2,NA,TRBJ1-2,NA,TGTGCCAGCAGCCGTGGGCAGGGCAGGAGCTATGGCTACACCTTC,CASSRGQGRSYGYTF
TRBV7-2,few,TRBJ2-1,TRBD2,TGTGCCAGCAGCACCGGCGGCGGGGGGACTTCATACAATGAGCAGTTCTTC,CASSTGGGGTSYNEQFF
TRBV7-2,NA,TRBJ1-1,NA,TGTGCCAGCAGCTTAGTCCAGGCGGGGGGCACTGAAGCTTTCTTT,CASSLVQAGGTEAFF
TRBV4-2,few,TRBJ1-3,TRBD1,TGTGCCAGCAGCCCCGAGACAGGGGGCCGGTCTGGAAACACCATATATTTT,CASSPETGGRSGNTIYF
TRBV12-3/TRBV12-4,NA,TRBJ1-2,TRBD1,TGTGCCAGCAGTTTTGGCCAGGGGGCTGGCTACACCTTC,CASSFGQGAGYTF
TRBV24-1,NA,TRBJ2-3,TRBD1,TGTGCCACCAGTGACCGACAGGGGGACACAGATACGCAGTATTTT,CATSDRQGDTDTQYF
TRBV5-1,NA,TRBJ1-1,TRBD1,TGCGCCAGCAGCGAATACAGGGGGCAAGACACTGAAGCTTTCTTT,CASSEYRGQDTEAFF
TRBV7-2,once,TRBJ1-2,NA,TGTGCCAGCAGCCAGAGACAGAGATATGGCTACACCTTC,CASSQRQRYGYTF